The clone carrying this T cell receptor (beta chain) was recorded many times. Its antigen is undetermined. The library was built from about 370 ng RNA with molecular barcoded adaptors for alpha/delta and beta/gamma chains. TCRdb re-derived calls from the reads in MiXCR, one entry per CDR3 protein. This sample has about 47,000 distinct CDR3 sequences, with 9.5% to 15% found just once. This entry comes from a study of read filtering for tumor transcriptome and immune sequencing. General study points: Sorted CD138-negative bone marrow cells were not purified T cells.

This sequence was found in a donor aged 40 or over with multiple myeloma. The specimen was a population of CD138-negative cells sorted from bone marrow.

CDR3 in amino acids: CASSLVGPPDTDTQYF. In nucleotides, the CDR3 is TGTGCCAGCAGCTTAGTGGGGCCCCCAGACACAGATACGCAGTATTTT. The chain uses TRBV7-9 and TRBJ2-3; possible D gene TRBD1, 5 bases. Per the germline V gene, CDR1 is SEHNR and CDR2 is FQNEAQ (reference sequence). This CDR3 spans 16 amino acids. V was trimmed by 1 base and J by 2 bases, leaving 13 bases between them.